These T cell receptor beta chains were read from a single sample in a study of cytomegalovirus exposure and HLA in healthy donors. TCRdb keeps only in-frame clones here, not all; method: immunoSEQ multiplex PCR. The table includes around 140,000 clones, roughly three quarters detected once. Sequencing was carried out using PBMCs. The receptors were sampled from a female donor in good health and CMV-seronegative. The conserved cysteine and the conserved F or W are not part of the CDR3 here. Where a row states a size, it is once, few, many or the class of an expanded clone; other rows omit it.

v_gene	abundance	CDR3aa
TRBV19	.	ASSISGQPQH
TRBV5-6	.	ASTSTDSSYNSPLH
TRBV2	.	ASGQPSTNEKLF
TRBV5-1	once	ASSPRTGRETQY
TRBV6-5	.	ASSSYRGQRTDTQY
TRBV7-7	.	ASSRTRTLTGLADGYT
TRBV5-1	.	ASSLGQGRGEKLF
TRBV4-3	.	ASSQLPGQGAYEQY
TRBV5-4	.	ASSRLAGGRYQETQY
TRBV4-3	.	ASSQELTWGGYT
TRBV30	.	AWSASNRGLTLLTNEKLF
TRBV6-1	.	ASSFQRGMGETQY
TRBV30	once	AWTAGPSYEQY
TRBV30	.	AGTISGYT
TRBV4-2	few	ASSQTLATNEKLF
TRBV7-2	.	ASSLGGENTEAF
TRBV27	many	ASVGQENTEAF
TRBV21-1	.	ASSNSPRTGGGFQF
TRBV9	.	ASSVGGVSYEQY
TRBV28	.	ASSYTRVRGYP
TRBV4-2	.	ASSQTASGRGNEQF
TRBV2	few	ASLGDGGFNEKLF
TRBV7-2	few	ASRQKLFGTQY
TRBV19	.	ASSIDRYYEQY
TRBV6-5	.	ASTTGAGYNEQF
TRBV7-8	.	ASSLERQLAQF
TRBV6-6	few	ASSPQGAGTEAF
TRBV7-3	.	ASSKRQGITETQY
TRBV19	.	ASSIFSSYNSPLH
TRBV27	.	ASSLDGFSFYGYT
TRBV11-2	.	ASSLEAVSGMASGANVLT
TRBV9	.	ASSVGRENRVNTEAF
TRBV5-4	.	ASSREGVKIREQF
TRBV13	.	ASSSKGQGAYEQY
TRBV6-5	.	ASSYGVGELF
TRBV19	.	ASTSIYNEQF
TRBV7-9	.	ASSFNRGVHEQF
TRBV2	.	ASSEGSFYEQY
TRBV7-2	.	ASSLFEQGAGYT
TRBV27	.	ASSGRRLAGETQY
TRBV7-8	.	ASSPWAGDGYT
TRBV7-8	.	ASSPGGTSYGYT
TRBV27	.	ASSSHPRTGRDEQY
TRBV28	once	ASTTRDRASYEQY
TRBV15	.	ATSYDSRRLEKLF
TRBV4-1	.	ASSQDGSAGQPQH
TRBV6-5	.	ASRRTRDNNSPLH